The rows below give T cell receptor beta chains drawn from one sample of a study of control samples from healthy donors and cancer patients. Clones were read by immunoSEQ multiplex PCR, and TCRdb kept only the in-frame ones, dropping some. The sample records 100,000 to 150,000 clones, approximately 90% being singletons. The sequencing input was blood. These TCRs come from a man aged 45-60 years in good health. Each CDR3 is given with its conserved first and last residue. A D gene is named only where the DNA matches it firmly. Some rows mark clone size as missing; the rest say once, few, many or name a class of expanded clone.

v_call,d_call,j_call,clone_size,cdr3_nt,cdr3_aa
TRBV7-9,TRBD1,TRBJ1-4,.,TGTGCCAGCAGCTTAGCAACAGGGGTAGAAAAACTGTTTTTT,CASSLATGVEKLFF
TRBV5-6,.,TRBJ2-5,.,TGTGCCAGCAGCTCCGGGGGTGGGGAGACCCAGTACTTC,CASSSGGGETQYF
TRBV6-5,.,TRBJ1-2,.,TGTGCCAGCAGTTTGGACGGGAACTATGGCTACACCTTC,CASSLDGNYGYTF
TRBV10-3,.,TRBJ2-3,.,TGTGCCATCAGTGATGGTGGGGGGCACACAGATACGCAGTATTTT,CAISDGGGHTDTQYF
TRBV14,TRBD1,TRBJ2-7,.,TGTGCCAGCAGGCCGACAGGGGTTACCTACGAGCAGTACTTC,CASRPTGVTYEQYF
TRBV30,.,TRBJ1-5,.,TGTGCCTGGAGTGTACCCAGGGGCGGCAATCAGCCCCAGCATTTT,CAWSVPRGGNQPQHF
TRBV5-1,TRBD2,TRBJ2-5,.,TGCGCCAGCGCCCAGGGACTAGGTTTCCAAGAGACCCAGTACTTC,CASAQGLGFQETQYF
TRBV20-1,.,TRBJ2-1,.,TGCAGTGCTAGTGGTACCCAGGGAATATCCAATGAGCAGTTCTTC,CSASGTQGISNEQFF
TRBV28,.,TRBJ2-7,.,TGTGCCAGCAGCCCCTACGAGCAGTACTTC,CASSPYEQYF
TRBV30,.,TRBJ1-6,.,TGTGCCTGGAGTGGACAGTCATCACCCCTCCACTTT,CAWSGQSSPLHF
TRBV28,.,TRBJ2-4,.,TGTGCCAGCAGTTTGACCGTAAGCAGAGCCATTCAGTACTTC,CASSLTVSRAIQYF
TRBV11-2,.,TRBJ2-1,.,TGTGCCAGCAGCTCCCGTTTGCTTCGAGATGAGCAGTTCTTC,CASSSRLLRDEQFF
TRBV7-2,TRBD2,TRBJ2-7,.,TGTGCCAGCAGCTCGACCGGGACTAGGACGGAAGAGCAGTACTTC,CASSSTGTRTEEQYF
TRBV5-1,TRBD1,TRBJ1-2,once,TGCGCCAGCAGCCTGGGACAGGGGGCGGTTAGTGGCTACACCTTC,CASSLGQGAVSGYTF
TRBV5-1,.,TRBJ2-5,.,TGCGCCAGCAGCTTGGTGGGGGCTCGGACCGGGGAGACCCAGTACTTC,CASSLVGARTGETQYF
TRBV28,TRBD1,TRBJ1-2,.,TGTGCCAGCAGCGTCTCCCCAGGGGGGGCAAACTATGGCTACACCTTC,CASSVSPGGANYGYTF
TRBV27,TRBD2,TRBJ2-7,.,TGTGCCAGCAGTTTGTCTAGCGGGGGGTACGAGCAGTACTTC,CASSLSSGGYEQYF
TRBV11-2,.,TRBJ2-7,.,TGTGCCAGCAGCCTTTCGACTGCTTCCTACGAGCAGTACTTC,CASSLSTASYEQYF
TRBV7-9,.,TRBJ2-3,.,TGTGCCAGCAGCTCCTCTGACCCTGCTAGCACAGATACGCAGTATTTT,CASSSSDPASTDTQYF
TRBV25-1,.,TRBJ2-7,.,TGTGCCAGCAGTGAATTAAGCCCGTCCGGGGAAACGGGTGAGCAGTACTTC,CASSELSPSGETGEQYF
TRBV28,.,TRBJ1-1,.,TGTGCCAGCAGACTAACACCGGGCCAGAACACTGAAGCTTTCTTT,CASRLTPGQNTEAFF
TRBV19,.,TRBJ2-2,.,TGTGCCAGTATCCCAGGCACGAACACCGGGGAGCTGTTTTTT,CASIPGTNTGELFF
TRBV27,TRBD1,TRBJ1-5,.,TGTGCCAGCAGCCGCAGGACAGGAAACAATCAGCCCCAGCATTTT,CASSRRTGNNQPQHF
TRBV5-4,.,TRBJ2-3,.,TGTGCCAGCAGCTTGGATCAGCGGACCACAGATACGCAGTATTTT,CASSLDQRTTDTQYF
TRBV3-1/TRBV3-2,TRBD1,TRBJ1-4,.,TGTGCCAGCAGCCAGGAGGACAGGGGGCTGAGTGACGCTGAAAAACTGTTTTTT,CASSQEDRGLSDAEKLFF
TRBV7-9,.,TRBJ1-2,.,TGTGCCAGCAGCTTTGAACAGGGAAAGGGCTACACCTTC,CASSFEQGKGYTF
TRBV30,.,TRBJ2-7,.,TGTGCCTGGAGTGTATTTTACAGGACCAAAGGCTCCTACGAGCAGTACTTC,CAWSVFYRTKGSYEQYF
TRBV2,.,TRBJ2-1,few,TGTGCCAGCAGTCCCCAGTCCATTTACAATGAGCAGTTCTTC,CASSPQSIYNEQFF
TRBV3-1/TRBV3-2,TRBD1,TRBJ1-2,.,TGTGCCAGCAGCCAAGAAGGGACAGGGGGCGCGTTCTATGGCTACACCTTC,CASSQEGTGGAFYGYTF
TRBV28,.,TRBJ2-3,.,TGTGCCAGCAGTTTCGGCAGGACAGATACGCAGTATTTT,CASSFGRTDTQYF
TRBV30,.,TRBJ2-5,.,TGTGCCTGGACCCGATTGTCGGAGACCCAGTACTTC,CAWTRLSETQYF
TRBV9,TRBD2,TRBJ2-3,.,TGTGCCAGCAGCCCACTAACTAGCGGGGGGGCGGCAGATACGCAGTATTTT,CASSPLTSGGAADTQYF
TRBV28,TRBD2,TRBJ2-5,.,TGTGCCAGCAGATCAGCGGGGGGGCTGGAGACCCAGTACTTC,CASRSAGGLETQYF
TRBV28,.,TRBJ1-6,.,TGTGCCAGCGGGGGGAATAATTCACCCCTCCACTTT,CASGGNNSPLHF
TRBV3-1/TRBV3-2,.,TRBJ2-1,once,TGTGCCAGCAGCTTGGACCCTCCCTCCGACAATGAGCAGTTCTTC,CASSLDPPSDNEQFF
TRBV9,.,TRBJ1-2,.,TGTGCCAGCAGCACAAATACCAGGCCACCTTACCCTGACTATGGCTACACCTTC,CASSTNTRPPYPDYGYTF
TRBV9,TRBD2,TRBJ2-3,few,TGTGCCAGCAGCGTATCGTCCGGGAGGGGGGGCACAGATACGCAGTATTTT,CASSVSSGRGGTDTQYF
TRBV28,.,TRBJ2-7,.,TGTGCCAGCAGTTTAGCCCAGGACCCGCCCTACGAGCAGTACTTC,CASSLAQDPPYEQYF
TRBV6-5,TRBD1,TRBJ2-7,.,TGTGCCAGCATAGGGACAGGGGCCGAGCAGTACTTC,CASIGTGAEQYF
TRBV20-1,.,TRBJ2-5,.,TGCAGTGCGCACAGGGAAGAGACCCAGTACTTC,CSAHREETQYF
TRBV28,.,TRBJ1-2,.,TGTGCCAGCAGTTTTGGGGGAAACTATGGCTACACCTTC,CASSFGGNYGYTF
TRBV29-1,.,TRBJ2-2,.,TGCAGCGTGGGGGGACACACCGGGGAGCTGTTTTTT,CSVGGHTGELFF
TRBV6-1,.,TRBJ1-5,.,TGTGCCAGCCGTGCAGCGGGTCAGCCCCAGCATTTT,CASRAAGQPQHF
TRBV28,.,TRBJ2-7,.,TGTGCCAGCAGTTTATCCGGGCTAGGGTACTACGAGCAGTACTTC,CASSLSGLGYYEQYF
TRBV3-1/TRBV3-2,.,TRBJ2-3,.,TGTGCCAGCAGCCCTAACGGGGGCTACACAGATACGCAGTATTTT,CASSPNGGYTDTQYF
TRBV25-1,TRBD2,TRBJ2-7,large,TGTGCCAGCAGTGCATTCGCGGGGGAAAATACCTACGAGCAGTACTTC,CASSAFAGENTYEQYF
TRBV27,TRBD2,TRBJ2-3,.,TGTGCCAGCAGTTTACCGGGGGGGAGCACAGATACGCAGTATTTT,CASSLPGGSTDTQYF
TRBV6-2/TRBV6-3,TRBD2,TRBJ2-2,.,TGTGCCAGCAGTTACCGGGGGGGGCCGTTAACCGGGGAGCTGTTTTTT,CASSYRGGPLTGELFF
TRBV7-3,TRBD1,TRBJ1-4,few,TGTGCCAGCAGTCAGACAGGGAGAGCTAATGAAAAACTGTTTTTT,CASSQTGRANEKLFF